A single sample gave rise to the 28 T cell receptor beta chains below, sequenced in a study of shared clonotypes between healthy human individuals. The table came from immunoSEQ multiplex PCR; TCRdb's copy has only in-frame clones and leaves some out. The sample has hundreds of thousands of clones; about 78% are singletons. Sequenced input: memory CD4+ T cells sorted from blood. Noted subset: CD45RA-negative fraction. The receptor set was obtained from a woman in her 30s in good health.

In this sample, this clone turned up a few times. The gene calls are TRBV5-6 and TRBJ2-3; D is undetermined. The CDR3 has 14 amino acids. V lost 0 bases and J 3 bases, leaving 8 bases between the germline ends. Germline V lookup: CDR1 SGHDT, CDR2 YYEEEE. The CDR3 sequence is CASSLGKITDTQYF. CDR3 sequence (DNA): TGTGCCAGCAGCTTGGGGAAGATAACAGATACGCAGTATTTT.

The CDR3, as DNA: TGTGCCAGCAGCAAACGGGTAGGACGCTCAGATACGCAGTATTTT. This gives the protein CASSKRVGRSDTQYF. The chain recombines TRBV21-1 with TRBJ2-3. TRBV21-1 is annotated as a pseudogene. The CDR3 extends over 15 amino acids.

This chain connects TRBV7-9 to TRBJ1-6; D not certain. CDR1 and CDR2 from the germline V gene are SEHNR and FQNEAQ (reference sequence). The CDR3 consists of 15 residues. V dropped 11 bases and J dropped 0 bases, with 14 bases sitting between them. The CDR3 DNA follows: TGTGCCCTACAACCCTTAAGCTCCTATAATTCACCCCTCCACTTT. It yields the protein CALQPLSSYNSPLHF.

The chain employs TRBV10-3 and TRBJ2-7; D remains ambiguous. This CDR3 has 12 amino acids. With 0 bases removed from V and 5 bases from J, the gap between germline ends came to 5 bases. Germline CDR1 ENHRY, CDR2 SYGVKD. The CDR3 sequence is CAISESRNEQYF. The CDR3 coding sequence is TGTGCCATCAGTGAGTCGCGGAACGAGCAGTACTTC.

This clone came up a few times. This chain's CDR3 is CATGEQLNTEAFF. The CDR3 nucleotides read TGTGCCACTGGGGAGCAGTTGAACACTGAAGCTTTCTTT. V usage is TRBV19 and J usage is TRBJ1-1; D uncertain. The V and J ends lost 10 bases and 0 bases respectively, with 12 bases between them. Per the germline V gene, CDR1 is LNHDA and CDR2 is SQIVND (reference sequence). CDR3 length: 13 residues.

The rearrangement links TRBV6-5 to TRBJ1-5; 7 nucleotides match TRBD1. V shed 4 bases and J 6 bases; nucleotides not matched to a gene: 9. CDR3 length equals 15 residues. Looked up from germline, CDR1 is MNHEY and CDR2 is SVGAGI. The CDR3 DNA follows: TGTGCCAGCAGTTTAACGGGACAGATAGGTCAGCCCCAGCATTTT. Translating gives CASSLTGQIGQPQHF.

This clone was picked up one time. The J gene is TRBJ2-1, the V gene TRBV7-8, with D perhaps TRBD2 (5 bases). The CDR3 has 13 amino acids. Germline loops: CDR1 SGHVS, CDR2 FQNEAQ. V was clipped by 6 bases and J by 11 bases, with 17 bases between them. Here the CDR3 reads CASRGLQADQQFF. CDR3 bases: TGTGCCAGCAGGGGCTTACAAGCGGACCAGCAGTTCTTC.

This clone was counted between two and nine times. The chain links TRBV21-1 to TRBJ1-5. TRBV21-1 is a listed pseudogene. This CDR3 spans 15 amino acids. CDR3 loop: CASSDFQRGGQPQHF. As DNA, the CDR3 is TGTGCCAGCAGCGACTTTCAAAGGGGGGGTCAGCCCCAGCATTTT.

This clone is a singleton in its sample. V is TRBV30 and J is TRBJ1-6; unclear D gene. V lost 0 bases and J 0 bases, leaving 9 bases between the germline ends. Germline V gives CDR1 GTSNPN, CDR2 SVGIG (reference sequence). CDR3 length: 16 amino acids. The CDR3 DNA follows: TGTGCCTGGAGTGTTCAGATTAGCTCCTATAATTCACCCCTCCACTTT. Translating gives CAWSVQISSYNSPLHF.

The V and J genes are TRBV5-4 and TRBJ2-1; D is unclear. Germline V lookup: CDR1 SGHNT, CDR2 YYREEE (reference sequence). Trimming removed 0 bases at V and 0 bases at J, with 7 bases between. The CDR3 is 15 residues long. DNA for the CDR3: TGTGCCAGCAGCTTGGCGAGGTACTCCTACAATGAGCAGTTCTTC. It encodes CASSLARYSYNEQFF.

CDR3 coding DNA: TGTGCCATCAGTGAGATCTCAGGGGACTATGGCTACACCTTC. This gives the protein CAISEISGDYGYTF. The rearrangement links TRBV10-3 to TRBJ1-2; D possibly corresponds to TRBD1 (6 bases). CDR1 is ENHRY, CDR2 SYGVKD, per germline. Deletions cut 2 bases from V and 3 bases from J, with 10 bases between. The CDR3 loop spans 14 amino acids.

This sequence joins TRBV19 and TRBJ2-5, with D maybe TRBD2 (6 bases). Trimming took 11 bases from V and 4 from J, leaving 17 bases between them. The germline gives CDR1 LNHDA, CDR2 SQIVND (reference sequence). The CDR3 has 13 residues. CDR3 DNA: TGTGCCTCGGGGGATGGCAACTTAGAGACCCAGTACTTC. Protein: CASGDGNLETQYF. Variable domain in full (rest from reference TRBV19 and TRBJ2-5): DGGITQSPKYLFRKEGQNVTLSCEQNLNHDAMYWYRQDPGQGLRLIYYSQIVNDFQKGDIAEGYSVSREKKESFPLTVTSAQKNPTAFYLCASGDGNLETQYFGPGTRLLVL.

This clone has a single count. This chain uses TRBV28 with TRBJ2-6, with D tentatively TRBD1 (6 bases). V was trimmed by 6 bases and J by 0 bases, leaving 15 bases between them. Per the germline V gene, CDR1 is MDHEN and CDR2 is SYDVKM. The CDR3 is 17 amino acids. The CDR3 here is CASSAAGVSSGANVLTF. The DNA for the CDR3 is TGTGCCAGCAGCGCGGCAGGGGTTAGCTCTGGGGCCAACGTCCTGACTTTC.

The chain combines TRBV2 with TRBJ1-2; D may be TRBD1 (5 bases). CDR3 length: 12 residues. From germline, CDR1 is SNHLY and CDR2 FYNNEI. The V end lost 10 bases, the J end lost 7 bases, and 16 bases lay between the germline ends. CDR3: CATYRQGPGYTF. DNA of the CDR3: TGTGCCACCTACCGGCAGGGACCTGGCTACACCTTC.

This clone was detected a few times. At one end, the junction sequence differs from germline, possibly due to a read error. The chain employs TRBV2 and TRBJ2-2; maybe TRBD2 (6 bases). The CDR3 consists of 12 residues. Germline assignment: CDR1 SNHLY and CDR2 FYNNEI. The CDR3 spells CATRRATEELFF. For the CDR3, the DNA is TGTGCCACACGGAGGGCCACCGAGGAGCTGTTTTTT.

The CDR3 sequence: CASSITDSGNTIYF. CDR3 nucleotides: TGTGCCAGTAGTATTACGGACTCTGGAAACACCATATATTTT. The chain combines TRBV19 with TRBJ1-3; D uncertain. The CDR3 is made up of 14 amino acids. Germline CDR1 and CDR2: LNHDA and SQIVND (reference sequence). Trimming took off 3 bases at V and 0 bases at J, with 6 bases between the two ends.

DNA of the CDR3: TGCGCCAGCAGCCAAGTATTTAGTGGGGGCAGCTCCTACGAGCAGTACTTC. Translated: CASSQVFSGGSSYEQYF. V is TRBV4-1 and J is TRBJ2-7; possible D gene TRBD1, 6 bases. Germline assignment: CDR1 MGHRA and CDR2 YSYEKL. The CDR3 contains 17 residues. The ends were cut back, 1 base at V and 0 bases at J, with 16 bases in the middle.

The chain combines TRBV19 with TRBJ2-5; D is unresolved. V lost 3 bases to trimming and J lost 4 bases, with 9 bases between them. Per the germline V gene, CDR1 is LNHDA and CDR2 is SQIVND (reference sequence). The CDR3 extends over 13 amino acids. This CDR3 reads CASSIRVRETQYF. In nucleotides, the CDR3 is TGTGCCAGTAGTATTCGGGTCCGAGAGACCCAGTACTTC.

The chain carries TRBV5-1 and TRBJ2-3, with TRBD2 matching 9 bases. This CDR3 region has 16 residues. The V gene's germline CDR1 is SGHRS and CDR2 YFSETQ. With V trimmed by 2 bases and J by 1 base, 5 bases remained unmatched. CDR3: CASSFGLARGTDTQYF. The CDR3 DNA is TGCGCCAGCAGCTTCGGACTAGCGAGAGGCACAGATACGCAGTATTTT.

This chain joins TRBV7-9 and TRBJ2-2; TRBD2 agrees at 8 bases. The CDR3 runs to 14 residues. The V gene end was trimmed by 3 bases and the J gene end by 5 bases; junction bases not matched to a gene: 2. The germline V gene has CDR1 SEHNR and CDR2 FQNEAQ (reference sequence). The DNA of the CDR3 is TGTGCCAGCAGCTTTGAGCGGGAGACCGGGGAGCTGTTTTTT. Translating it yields CASSFERETGELFF.

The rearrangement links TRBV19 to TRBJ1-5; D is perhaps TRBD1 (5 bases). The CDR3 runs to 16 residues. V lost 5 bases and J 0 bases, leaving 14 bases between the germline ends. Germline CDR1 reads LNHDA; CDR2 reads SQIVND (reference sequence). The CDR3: CASSAREYYSNQPQHF. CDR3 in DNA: TGTGCCAGTAGTGCCAGGGAGTACTATAGCAATCAGCCCCAGCATTTT.

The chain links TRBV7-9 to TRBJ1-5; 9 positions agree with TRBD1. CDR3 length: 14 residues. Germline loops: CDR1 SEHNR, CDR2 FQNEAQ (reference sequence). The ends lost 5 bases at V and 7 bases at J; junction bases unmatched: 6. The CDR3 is CASSGSGQGQPQHF. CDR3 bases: TGTGCCAGCAGCGGGTCGGGACAGGGCCAGCCCCAGCATTTT.

CDR3 region: CASSLEPPDRRGNTIYF. The CDR3 nucleotides read TGTGCCAGCAGCTTAGAGCCCCCTGACCGGCGGGGAAACACCATATATTTT. The chain employs TRBV11-2 and TRBJ1-3; D is unclear. The CDR3 has 17 residues. Between the trimmed V and J ends, which lost 0 bases and 4 bases, there was a span of 16 bases. The V gene's germline CDR1 is SGHAT and CDR2 FQNNGV.

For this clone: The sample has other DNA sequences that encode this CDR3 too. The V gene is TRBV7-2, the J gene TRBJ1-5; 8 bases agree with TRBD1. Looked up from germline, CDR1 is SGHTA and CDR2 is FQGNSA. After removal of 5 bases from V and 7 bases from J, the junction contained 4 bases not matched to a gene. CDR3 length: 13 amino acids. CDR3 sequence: CASSPGGGQPQHF. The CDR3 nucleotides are TGTGCCAGCAGCCCAGGGGGCGGGCAGCCCCAGCATTTT.

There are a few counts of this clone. The CDR3 is CASSLQGVYEQYF. DNA for the CDR3: TGTGCCAGCAGTTTACAGGGGGTTTACGAGCAGTACTTC. The chain couples TRBV28 to TRBJ2-5; 7 nucleotides align to TRBD1. Near its end, the DNA agrees better with TRBJ2-7, so the J call may be wrong. This CDR3 contains 13 residues. CDR1 and CDR2 from the germline V gene are MDHEN and SYDVKM.

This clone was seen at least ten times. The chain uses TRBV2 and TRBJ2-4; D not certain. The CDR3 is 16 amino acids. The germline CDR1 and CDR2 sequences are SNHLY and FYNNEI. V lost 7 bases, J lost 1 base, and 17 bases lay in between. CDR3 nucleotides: TGTGCCAGCACGAACCAATTGGTCTTGGCCAAAAACATTCAGTACTTC. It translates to CASTNQLVLAKNIQYF.

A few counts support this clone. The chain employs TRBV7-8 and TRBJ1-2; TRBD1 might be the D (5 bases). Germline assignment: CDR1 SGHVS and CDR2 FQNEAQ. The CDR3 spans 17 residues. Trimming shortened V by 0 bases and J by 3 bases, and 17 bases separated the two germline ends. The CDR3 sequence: CASSLAPGYPSDYGYTF. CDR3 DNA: TGTGCCAGCAGCTTAGCTCCAGGGTACCCTTCTGACTATGGCTACACCTTC.

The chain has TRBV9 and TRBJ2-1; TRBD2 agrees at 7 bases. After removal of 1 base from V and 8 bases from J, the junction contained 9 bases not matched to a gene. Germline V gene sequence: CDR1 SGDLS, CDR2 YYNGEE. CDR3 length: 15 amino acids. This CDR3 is CASSVNWEGLDEQFF. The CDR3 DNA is TGTGCCAGCAGCGTAAACTGGGAGGGCCTGGATGAGCAGTTCTTC.